This T cell receptor beta chain was recorded in a study of blood T cell repertoires in COVID-19. Here immunoSEQ multiplex PCR was the method, and the copy in TCRdb shows in-frame clones only, minus some. The repertoire consists of 200,000 to 250,000 clones, with under 90% occurring once and the leading ten covering less than 2%. The recovered donors of Cohort 3 showed two negative PCRs, clearance, or symptom resolution. V was pared by 0 bases and J by 8 bases, with 11 bases of the junction left unmatched. Germline V lookup: CDR1 SGHRS, CDR2 YFSETQ. The CDR3 is 16 residues long. The sample taken for sequencing was PBMCs or T cells enriched from blood (not recorded which). V and J are TRBV5-1 and TRBJ1-2; 9 positions agree with TRBD1. This TCR came from a man between 60 and 75 years old who had recovered from COVID-19. In nucleotides, the CDR3 is TGCGCCAGCAGCTTGGGGGACAGGGCGGTGGCGTCCGGCTACACCTTC. Its protein product is CASSLGDRAVASGYTF.